This T cell receptor (beta chain) was observed in a study of tumor-infiltrating lymphocytes in primary liver carcinoma. Overall study findings and caveats: Relative to tumor region pairs, the tumor-adjacent and tumor-blood pairs showed overlap that was lower.

TCR beta cDNA came from about 500 ng total RNA, primed with a constant-region primer. ARM-PCR, slightly modified, supplied the TCR beta libraries through three nested multiplex PCR rounds. TRBV1-TRBV30 forward primers and a C-beta reverse primer were used in the first two PCR rounds, which each ran for 9 to 10 cycles. In TCRdb, the multiplex PCR reads were re-called with MiXCR into one record per CDR3 protein. The top ten hold over 15% of the sample, which has about 200,000 distinct CDR3 sequences, around four fifths seen once. Germline V CDR1 and CDR2: SGHAT, FQNNGV. The CDR3 runs 15 residues. For each extraction, RNA and DNA were obtained together from about 20-30 mg of unsorted bulk tissue. All patients had surgically resected primary liver carcinoma. Five distinct regions per tumor were sampled. In every tumor sample, viable tumor cells made up over 85%. As to this clonotype: Its antigen is unknown. Its ends do not fully match the called genes, so a read error is possible.

The J gene is TRBJ2-4, the V gene TRBV11-2, with unresolved D. Sequences were obtained from tumor tissue from primary liver carcinoma. The origin of this receptor is a man aged 35-49 years with primary liver carcinoma and hepatitis B virus infection. The CDR3 nucleotides read TGTGCCAACACCACTTCGGCCGTAGCCATAAACATTCAGTACTTC. Translation: CANTTSAVAINIQYF.